One sample yielded the 26 T cell receptor beta chains listed below, sequenced in a study of a mutant IDH1 vaccine in newly diagnosed glioma. No antigen has been identified for these receptors. Produced via immunoSEQ multiplex PCR; TCRdb's table is partial and in-frame only. This sample has roughly 70,000 clones; 84% occur once, and the top ten carry 13%. Noted time point: week 23, last vaccination. A 20-mer mutant IDH1 peptide at 300 ug was injected subcutaneously with topical imiquimod. This specimen was PBMCs, taken from a glioma patient whose treatment included an IDH1 peptide vaccine. These receptors were obtained from a man younger than 30 with glioma.

The chain is built from TRBV2 and TRBJ2-6; 8 positions agree with TRBD1. Germline V gives CDR1 SNHLY, CDR2 FYNNEI. The length of the CDR3 is 16 residues. V lost 8 bases and J lost 2; bases outside the gene matches: 8. DNA of the CDR3: TGTGCCAGCCTCCTGAACAGGGGGACTGGGGCCAACGTCCTGACTTTC. It encodes CASLLNRGTGANVLTF.

In the case of this clone: The junction departs from the called germline gene at one end, perhaps through a read error. The sample contains more than one DNA sequence encoding this CDR3. The chain recombines TRBV4-3 with TRBJ1-3; D is unresolved. The CDR3 consists of 16 residues. Germline assignment: CDR1 LGHNA and CDR2 YSLEER. The CDR3, as DNA: TGCGCCAGCAGCCAAGATTCAGGCAGTGCAGGAAATACCATATATTTT. Encoded protein: CASSQDSGSAGNTIYF.

The chain uses TRBV28 and TRBJ1-2; 9 bases fit TRBD1. Trimming removed 6 bases from V and 4 bases from J; junction bases left unmatched: 6. Germline V CDR1 and CDR2: MDHEN, SYDVKM. The CDR3 is 14 amino acids. The CDR3 DNA sequence: TGTGCCAGCAGGGGGGGGACAGGGACCTATGGCTACACCTTC. This encodes CASRGGTGTYGYTF.

The V gene is TRBV6-1, the J gene TRBJ1-5; maybe TRBD1 (5 bases). Trimming left V 4 bases short and J 2 bases short, with 12 bases between. Germline V gene data show CDR1 as MNHNS and CDR2 as SASEGT. This CDR3 has 15 amino acids. The DNA for the CDR3 is TGTGCCAGCAGTGCACCCGGGGGGGGCAATCAGCCCCAGCATTTT. Translated: CASSAPGGGNQPQHF.

V and J are TRBV7-9 and TRBJ2-7; 8 bases match TRBD1. V dropped 5 bases and J dropped 4; count of bases not matched to a gene: 10. Germline V gives CDR1 SEHNR, CDR2 FQNEAQ (reference sequence). The CDR3 spans 15 residues. CDR3 DNA sequence: TGTGCCAGCAGCCTCATCCGACAGGGGAGGTACGAGCAGTACTTC. The encoded protein is CASSLIRQGRYEQYF.

The chain recombines TRBV6-6 with TRBJ1-1; D is undetermined. The CDR3 covers 9 residues. Per the germline V gene, CDR1 is MNHNY and CDR2 is SVGAGI (reference sequence). V was shortened by 6 bases and J by 11 bases, with 7 bases between the two germline ends. The CDR3 spells CASSNGAFF. CDR3 sequence (DNA): TGTGCCAGCAGCAACGGGGCTTTCTTT.

This chain connects TRBV28 to TRBJ2-2; 7 positions agree with TRBD2. CDR1 is MDHEN and CDR2 is SYDVKM in the germline V gene. V shed 8 bases, J shed 3 bases, and the junction held 0 bases outside the gene matches. CDR3 length: 12 residues. Here the CDR3 DNA reads TGTGCCAGCGGGAGGGACACCGGGGAGCTGTTTTTT. Translation gives CASGRDTGELFF.

V usage is TRBV9 and J usage is TRBJ1-3; D not certain. The CDR3 has 15 amino acids. The germline CDR1 and CDR2 sequences are SGDLS and YYNGEE. Trimming removed 5 bases at V and 0 bases at J, with 12 bases between. CDR3 protein: CASSPYPVSGNTIYF. The CDR3, as DNA: TGTGCCAGCAGTCCCTACCCGGTCTCTGGAAACACCATATATTTT.

Concerning this clone itself: Compared with germline, one end of the junction differs, possibly owing to a read error. The chain uses TRBV19 and TRBJ1-2, with D possibly matching TRBD1 (5 bases). The germline V gene encodes CDR1 LNHDA and CDR2 SQIVND (reference sequence). CDR3 size: 15 residues. CDR3 bases: TGTGCCGGTAGTCCCGGGACTGCGGCCAACTATGGCTACACCTTC. Its protein is CAGSPGTAANYGYTF.

The chain joins TRBV11-2 to TRBJ2-2; D is unresolved. This CDR3 comprises 15 residues. The V end lost 3 bases, the J end lost 6 bases, and 14 bases lay between the germline ends. CDR1 and CDR2 (germline): SGHAT, FQNNGV. DNA of the CDR3: TGTGCCAGCAGCTTTCTCTCTTCGGTCGCCGGGGAGCTGTTTTTT. Translation gives CASSFLSSVAGELFF.

The V and J genes are TRBV19 and TRBJ2-7; 12 bases are a match to TRBD1. From germline, CDR1 is LNHDA and CDR2 SQIVND (reference sequence). Germline trimming cut 5 bases from V and 1 base from J; bases unmatched to any gene: 9. The CDR3 is 17 amino acids. The CDR3 DNA is TGTGCCAGTAGTCCCGGGACAGGGGGCTGGTCGTCCTACGAGCAGTACTTC. Amino acid sequence: CASSPGTGGWSSYEQYF. Drawing the rest from reference TRBV19 and TRBJ2-7, the complete variable domain is DGGITQSPKYLFRKEGQNVTLSCEQNLNHDAMYWYRQDPGQGLRLIYYSQIVNDFQKGDIAEGYSVSREKKESFPLTVTSAQKNPTAFYLCASSPGTGGWSSYEQYFGPGTRLTVT.

This clone was detected once. This chain links TRBV4-3 with TRBJ1-5; D is possibly TRBD1 (5 bases). Trimming took off 0 bases at V and 5 bases at J, with 11 bases between the two ends. CDR1 is LGHNA, CDR2 YSLEER, per germline. The CDR3 sequence is 15 residues long. The CDR3 region is CASSQDGARDQPQHF. The CDR3 DNA reads as TGCGCCAGCAGCCAAGACGGGGCGCGGGATCAGCCCCAGCATTTT.

The chain carries TRBV9 and TRBJ1-1; weak D call: TRBD1 (5 bases). V was cut by 4 bases and J by 0 bases, with 10 bases left in between. The CDR3 has 14 residues. Germline V gene sequence: CDR1 SGDLS, CDR2 YYNGEE. CDR3 nucleotides: TGTGCCAGCAGCATGATGACAGTGAACACTGAAGCTTTCTTT. It codes for CASSMMTVNTEAFF.

The chain employs TRBV7-2 and TRBJ1-1; no clear D gene. CDR1 SGHTA and CDR2 FQGNSA come from the germline V gene. Trimming pared 1 base from V and 6 bases from J, leaving 3 bases between. The CDR3 extends over 11 amino acids. The CDR3, as DNA: TGTGCCAGCAGCTTAGTTTCTGAAGCTTTCTTT. Amino acids: CASSLVSEAFF.

CDR3 sequence: CASTSLLRAPLSNQPQHF. The CDR3 coding sequence is TGTGCCAGTACCTCATTATTAAGAGCCCCTCTTAGCAATCAGCCCCAGCATTTT. V and J are TRBV19 and TRBJ1-5; D is unresolved. From germline, CDR1 is LNHDA and CDR2 SQIVND (reference sequence). V lost 7 bases and J 0 bases, leaving 22 bases between the germline ends. This CDR3 is built from 18 residues. The whole variable domain, filled in from reference TRBV19 and TRBJ1-5, reads DGGITQSPKYLFRKEGQNVTLSCEQNLNHDAMYWYRQDPGQGLRLIYYSQIVNDFQKGDIAEGYSVSREKKESFPLTVTSAQKNPTAFYLCASTSLLRAPLSNQPQHFGDGTRLSIL.

This chain links TRBV9 with TRBJ2-1, with a tentative D call TRBD2 (5 bases). V shed 4 bases and J shed 2 bases, with 13 bases lying between them. Germline V gene data show CDR1 as SGDLS and CDR2 as YYNGEE. The CDR3 consists of 15 residues. The CDR3 spells CASSSSGTTYNEQFF. CDR3 sequence (DNA): TGTGCCAGCAGCTCCAGCGGAACTACCTACAATGAGCAGTTCTTC. Full variable domain (outside the CDR3, taken from reference TRBV9 and TRBJ2-1): DSGVTQTPKHLITATGQRVTLRCSPRSGDLSVYWYQQSLDQGLQFLIQYYNGEERAKGNILERFSAQQFPDLHSELNLSSLELGDSALYFCASSSSGTTYNEQFFGPGTRLTVL.

This rearrangement joins TRBV6-5 to TRBJ1-3, with D uncertain. The CDR3 contains 15 residues. V was clipped by 0 bases and J by 2 bases, with 8 bases between them. Germline CDR1 and CDR2: MNHEY and SVGAGI. The DNA of the CDR3 is TGTGCCAGCAGTTACTCAAAGGGTACTGGAAACACCATATATTTT. Its translation is CASSYSKGTGNTIYF.

This chain links TRBV19 with TRBJ2-2; D gene unclear. Germline loops: CDR1 LNHDA, CDR2 SQIVND (reference sequence). The CDR3 runs to 16 residues. V lost 3 bases and J 4 bases, leaving 15 bases between the germline ends. The CDR3 sequence is CASSMSFRDPTGELFF. The CDR3 region has the DNA TGTGCCAGTAGTATGTCGTTCCGCGACCCCACCGGGGAGCTGTTTTTT.

V usage is TRBV6-5 and J usage is TRBJ1-2; 7 positions agree with TRBD1. Germline V CDR1 and CDR2: MNHEY, SVGAGI. After removal of 7 bases from V and 0 bases from J, the junction contained 5 bases not matched to a gene. The CDR3 is 14 amino acids. The CDR3 protein is CASKRDRANYGYTF. The CDR3 DNA follows: TGTGCCAGCAAACGGGACAGAGCTAACTATGGCTACACCTTC.

J is TRBJ1-3 and V is TRBV11-1, with 9 bases aligning to TRBD1. CDR3 length equals 13 residues. J gave up 2 bases and V 10 bases, and 3 bases lay outside the gene matches. Germline CDR1 and CDR2: SGHAT and FQDESV (reference sequence). The CDR3 DNA sequence: TGTGCCACGAGGGACAGGGCTGGAAACACCATATATTTT. Protein sequence: CATRDRAGNTIYF.

V and J are TRBV12-5 and TRBJ2-7; D may be TRBD2 (5 bases). V lost 7 bases, J lost 3 bases, and 13 bases lay in between. The CDR3 loop spans 13 amino acids. In germline, CDR1 is LGHNT, CDR2 FRNRAP. CDR3 residues: CASALGRDYEQYF. DNA for the CDR3: TGTGCTAGTGCCCTAGGACGGGACTACGAGCAGTACTTC.

This clone was counted a few times. V usage is TRBV10-3 and J usage is TRBJ1-1; 11 bases match TRBD1. CDR1 is ENHRY, CDR2 SYGVKD, per germline. The CDR3 has 12 amino acids. Trimming took 11 bases from V and 7 from J; bases not matched to a gene: 6. Written as DNA, the CDR3 is TGTGCCTTACGGACAGGGGGCGATGAAGCTTTCTTT. It yields the protein CALRTGGDEAFF.

The chain carries TRBV19 and TRBJ1-5; the D is unclear. CDR1 and CDR2 (germline): LNHDA, SQIVND (reference sequence). The V and J ends lost 4 bases and 0 bases respectively, with 19 bases between them. CDR3 length: 18 residues. Written as DNA, the CDR3 is TGTGCCAGTAGTAGAAAGGAGAGGGCGAGAGTTAGCAATCAGCCCCAGCATTTT. Its translation: CASSRKERARVSNQPQHF.

This clone was picked up one time. The chain employs TRBV9 and TRBJ2-1; 11 bases map to TRBD2. The germline V gene has CDR1 SGDLS and CDR2 YYNGEE. Losses at the gene ends were 3 bases for V and 4 bases for J; bases not matched to a gene: 3. This CDR3 comprises 15 residues. In DNA, the CDR3 is TGTGCCAGCAGCGAAACTAGCGGGAGATACAATGAGCAGTTCTTC. Translating gives CASSETSGRYNEQFF.

The rearrangement links TRBV4-2 to TRBJ2-2, with a possible D match to TRBD2 (6 bases). Trimming cost V 2 bases and J 1 base, with 11 bases left between them. This CDR3 has 16 amino acids. The germline V gene has CDR1 LGHNA and CDR2 YNFKEQ. The DNA of the CDR3 is TGTGCCAGCAGCCAACGGAGGGAGGAGAACACCGGGGAGCTGTTTTTT. As protein: CASSQRREENTGELFF.

This clone is medium-sized (0.01 to 0.1%) in the sample. The chain is built from TRBV11-2 and TRBJ1-1; D remains unclear. The CDR3 loop spans 13 amino acids. Germline assignment: CDR1 SGHAT and CDR2 FQNNGV. V shed 6 bases and J shed 0 bases, with 8 bases lying between them. CDR3 region: CASRWEMNTEAFF. CDR3 coding DNA: TGTGCCAGCAGGTGGGAGATGAACACTGAAGCTTTCTTT.